The entry below describes one TCR beta chain. The antigen remains unidentified. Patients were aged 18 to 65, had disease duration under 2 months, and had newly diagnosed hyperthyroidism. This sample is drawn from a study of T cells in Graves' hyperthyroidism and ophthalmopathy. TCR beta CDR3 regions were amplified from RNA transcripts. TCR CDR3 regions were first amplified by RT-PCR with HTBI primers. TCRdb re-called the multiplex PCR reads with MiXCR, one entry per CDR3 protein. In the table there are 150,000 to 200,000 distinct CDR3 sequences, 17% of which are singletons. Findings and limits, study-wide: Ophthalmopathy was model-predicted a median approximately six months pre-onset.

The TCR was taken from a woman aged 50 to 65 with Graves' hyperthyroidism. Sample: blood.

As DNA, the CDR3 is TGTGCCAGCAGCGTAGATGCTAGCGGGGCCTTCTACGAGCAGTACTTC. This codes for CASSVDASGAFYEQYF. V gene TRBV9 combines with J gene TRBJ2-7, with 9 bases aligning to TRBD2. CDR1 is SGDLS and CDR2 is YYNGEE in the germline V gene. V was pared by 0 bases and J by 3 bases, with 7 bases of the junction left unmatched. The CDR3 covers 16 residues.